Listed here is a single T cell receptor (beta chain). Antigen specificity is unknown. This specimen comes from a study of T cell repertoires and HLA-DP antigens. Assay used: immunoSEQ multiplex PCR; TCRdb lists only in-frame clones, some missing. The table records approximately 89,000 clones, roughly 86% of them present only once. Trimming took off 5 bases at V and 8 bases at J, with 10 bases between the two ends. Germline CDR1 GTSNPN, CDR2 SVGIG (reference sequence). The CDR3 extends over 11 amino acids. The receptor comes from a man between 50 and 59 years old in good health and CMV-seronegative. The specimen was CD4+ T cells from PBMCs. V usage is TRBV30 and J usage is TRBJ1-5; D not certain. The CDR3 region is CAWWERKPQHF. The CDR3 nucleotides are TGTGCCTGGTGGGAGAGAAAGCCCCAGCATTTT. Combining the CDR3 with reference TRBV30 and TRBJ1-5 gives the whole variable domain SQTIHQWPATLVQPVGSPLSLECTVEGTSNPNLYWYRQAAGRGLQLLFYSVGIGQISSEVPQNLSASRPQDRQFILSSKKLLLSDSGFYLCAWWERKPQHFGDGTRLSIL.